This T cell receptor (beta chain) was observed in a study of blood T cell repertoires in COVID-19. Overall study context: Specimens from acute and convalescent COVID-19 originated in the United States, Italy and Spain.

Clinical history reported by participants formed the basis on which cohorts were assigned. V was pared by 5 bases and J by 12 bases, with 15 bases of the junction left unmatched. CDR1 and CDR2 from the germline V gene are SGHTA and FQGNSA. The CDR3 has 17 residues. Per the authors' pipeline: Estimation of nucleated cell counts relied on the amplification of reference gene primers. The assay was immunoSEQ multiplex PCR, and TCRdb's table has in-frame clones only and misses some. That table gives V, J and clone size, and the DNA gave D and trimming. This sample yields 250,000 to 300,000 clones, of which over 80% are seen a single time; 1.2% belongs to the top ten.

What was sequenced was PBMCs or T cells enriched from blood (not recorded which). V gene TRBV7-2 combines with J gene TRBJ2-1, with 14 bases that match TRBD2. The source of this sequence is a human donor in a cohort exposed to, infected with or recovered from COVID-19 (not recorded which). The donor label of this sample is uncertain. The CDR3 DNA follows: TGTGCCAGCAGCCCTCCACTGACTAGCGGGGGGGCCTCACGGCAGTTCTTC. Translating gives CASSPPLTSGGASRQFF.